A single sample is the source of the 26 T cell receptor beta chains below, sequenced in a study of T cell clusters in autoimmune cytopenias (dated by TCRdb to about 2019). Each sample's TRB amplification started from 200 to 300 ng of peripheral blood genomic DNA, which corresponds to 35,000 to 45,000 genome equivalents. The sequencer was an Illumina MiSeq. Multiplex PCR with a touch-down protocol amplified TRB rearrangements, with the TRB-A and TRB-B primer pools combined in a single tube. Following TCRdb reprocessing, every CDR3 protein sequence forms one entry, and DNA is not provided. The table for this sample lists fewer than 5,500 distinct CDR3 sequences. About 21% of the sample comes from the top ten. These data also formed part of another study, on T cell repertoires in aging, cancer and after chemotherapy.

The specimen was peripheral blood. The receptors were sampled from a human donor in good health.

The rearrangement links TRBV20-1 to TRBJ1-1; TCRdb lists TRBD1, though no DNA is available to test this call. Per the germline V gene, CDR1 is DFQATT and CDR2 is SNEGSKA (reference sequence). This CDR3 contains 16 residues. CDR3 protein: CSASGSVRPMNTEAFF.

The chain has TRBV20-1 and TRBJ2-3; TCRdb selects TRBD1, and the lack of DNA leaves this call unchecked. The length of the CDR3 is 17 residues. The germline V gene has CDR1 DFQATT and CDR2 SNEGSKA (reference sequence). Here the CDR3 reads CSARDPSGGMSTDTQYF.

This chain uses TRBV12-3 or TRBV12-4 with TRBJ2-1; TCRdb lists TRBD1, though no DNA is available to test this call. The CDR3 runs 16 residues. CDR3: CASSLSGLSLWNEQFF.

This clonotype ranks as medium-sized in terms of frequency. This chain connects TRBV27 to TRBJ2-3; the TRBD1 assignment by TCRdb is unverifiable without DNA. The CDR3 covers 17 residues. Germline CDR1 and CDR2: MNHEY and SMNVEV (reference sequence). Here the CDR3 reads CASSLRPFAGGRDTQYF.

This clonotype is large by frequency. The V call is TRBV29-1, the J call TRBJ1-2. CDR3 size: 11 residues. Germline-derived CDR1 and CDR2 are SQVTM and ANQGSEA. The CDR3: CSVEDGYGYTF.

The chain couples TRBV20-1 to TRBJ2-7; TCRdb indicates TRBD1, and absent DNA this call remains unverified. CDR3 length: 14 amino acids. Germline CDR1 is DFQATT and CDR2 is SNEGSKA (reference sequence). The CDR3 spells CSARGTTGASEQYF.

The chain couples TRBV6-5 to TRBJ1-1. Germline CDR1 is MNHEY and CDR2 is SVGAGI. This CDR3 is built from 14 residues. CDR3 sequence reads: CASSTYRTNTEAFF.

This chain connects TRBV28 to TRBJ2-1; TCRdb lists TRBD1, though no DNA is available to test this call. This CDR3 has 14 residues. Germline values: CDR1 MDHEN, CDR2 SYDVKM. CDR3 region: CASTGGPFVNEQFF.

This chain joins TRBV5-4 and TRBJ1-2; TCRdb indicates TRBD1, and absent DNA this call remains unverified. Germline V gene data show CDR1 as SGHNT and CDR2 as YYREEE (reference sequence). CDR3 length: 12 amino acids. The CDR3 reads CARSRQVHGYTF.

This clonotype is called medium-sized (0.01 to 0.1%) based on its frequency. This chain uses TRBV6-5 with TRBJ2-1. The CDR3 sequence is 14 residues long. Germline V gives CDR1 MNHEY, CDR2 SVGAGI. This chain's CDR3 is CASSYSGLYNEQFF.

According to its frequency, this clonotype is medium-sized. The J gene is TRBJ1-1, the V gene TRBV29-1; the TCRdb D gene call, TRBD1, has no DNA to confirm it. This CDR3 contains 14 residues. Germline V gene data show CDR1 as SQVTM and CDR2 as ANQGSEA. CDR3 loop: CSVRTGILNTEAFF.

This clonotype is labeled medium-sized based on frequency. The chain recombines TRBV27 with TRBJ1-2; TCRdb names TRBD1, which stays unverified in the absence of DNA. Germline-derived CDR1 and CDR2 are MNHEY and SMNVEV (reference sequence). The CDR3 spans 15 residues. The CDR3 sequence: CASSLGQGVDYGYTF.

This clonotype is identified as medium-sized from frequency. V gene TRBV19 combines with J gene TRBJ1-5; TCRdb indicates TRBD1, and absent DNA this call remains unverified. The CDR3 sequence is 14 residues long. Germline-derived CDR1 and CDR2 are LNHDA and SQIVND (reference sequence). The CDR3 reads CASRDREGNQPQHF.

This clonotype ranks as medium-sized in terms of frequency. This chain joins TRBV19 and TRBJ2-2; TCRdb selects TRBD1, and the lack of DNA leaves this call unchecked. CDR3 length: 15 amino acids. The germline V gene encodes CDR1 LNHDA and CDR2 SQIVND (reference sequence). CDR3 sequence: CASSIWGQYTGELFF.

This clonotype shows up as medium-sized (0.01 to 0.1%) by frequency. V is TRBV7-6 and J is TRBJ2-3; as DNA is missing, the TRBD2 call by TCRdb cannot be tested. The CDR3 covers 16 residues. Germline-derived CDR1 and CDR2 are SGHVS and FNYEAQ. The CDR3 spells CASSLASVSARDTQYF.

By frequency, this clonotype registers medium-sized (0.01 to 0.1%). The chain recombines TRBV19 with TRBJ2-5; TCRdb's D call, TRBD2, is unchecked because there is no DNA. Germline CDR1 is LNHDA and CDR2 is SQIVND (reference sequence). The CDR3 sequence is 13 residues long. CDR3: CASSMSGRETQYF.

The chain combines TRBV14 with TRBJ2-1; TCRdb calls TRBD1, which cannot be checked without DNA. Germline V gene sequence: CDR1 SGHDN, CDR2 FVKESK. CDR3 length equals 16 residues. The CDR3 sequence: CASSPRGTKGNNEQFF.

The CDR3 protein is CSASPIDGPSLGQPQHF. This chain uses TRBV20-1 with TRBJ1-5. This CDR3 spans 17 amino acids. CDR1 DFQATT and CDR2 SNEGSKA come from the germline V gene (reference sequence).

By frequency, this clonotype registers medium-sized (0.01 to 0.1%). The rearrangement uses TRBV6-5 and TRBJ2-7; absent DNA, TCRdb's TRBD2 call cannot be checked. In germline, CDR1 is MNHEY, CDR2 SVGAGI. The CDR3 extends over 14 amino acids. The CDR3 reads CASSEGPPPYEQYF.

By frequency, this clonotype is medium-sized. V usage is TRBV7-6 and J usage is TRBJ2-1; TCRdb picks TRBD1, but there is no DNA to check that call. Germline V gene data show CDR1 as SGHVS and CDR2 as FNYEAQ. There are 16 residues in the CDR3. CDR3 protein: CASSVLTGLGYNEQFF.

Judged by frequency, this clonotype is medium-sized. The chain recombines TRBV5-5 with TRBJ1-2; checking the TCRdb D call of TRBD1 is not possible without DNA. The germline V gene encodes CDR1 SGHKS and CDR2 YYEKEE (reference sequence). The CDR3 spans 15 residues. CDR3 in amino acids: CASSPRDRGQYGYTF.

This sequence joins TRBV18 and TRBJ1-1. CDR3 length: 15 amino acids. From germline, CDR1 is KGHSH and CDR2 LQKENI. The CDR3 here is CASSPSFDGNTEAFF.

The genes are TRBV29-1 and TRBJ2-1; checking the TCRdb D call of TRBD2 is not possible without DNA. The germline V gene has CDR1 SQVTM and CDR2 ANQGSEA. CDR3 size: 15 residues. CDR3: CSVEGLGLAGVTQYF.

The genes are TRBV5-1 and TRBJ1-1. The germline gives CDR1 SGHRS, CDR2 YFSETQ. The CDR3 is made up of 16 amino acids. CDR3 amino acids: CASSLAGVVVNTEAFF. Supplemented by reference TRBV5-1 and TRBJ1-1, the full variable domain reads KAGVTQTPRYLIKTRGQQVTLSCSPISGHRSVSWYQQTPGQGLQFLFEYFSETQRNKGNFPGRFSGRQFSNSRSEMNVSTLELGDSALYLCASSLAGVVVNTEAFFGQGTRLTVV.

This clonotype is identified as medium-sized from frequency. The rearrangement links TRBV19 to TRBJ2-2; without DNA, the TCRdb call of TRBD1 cannot be checked. CDR3 length: 15 residues. Germline V gene data show CDR1 as LNHDA and CDR2 as SQIVND (reference sequence). The CDR3 region is CASSQITGGPGELFF.

Considering frequency, this clonotype is medium-sized. The chain is built from TRBV18 and TRBJ2-5. This CDR3 has 13 residues. Germline values: CDR1 KGHSH, CDR2 LQKENI. CDR3 protein: CASSPLRFETQYF.